The clone carrying this T cell receptor (beta chain) was recorded a few times. What it binds is not known. This sample was included in a study of shared clonotypes between healthy human individuals. Study context: A few men and a couple of women, aged 18 to 49, were donors. Study-wide results and caveats: Depth of sequencing was expected to influence donor clonotype sharing.

Assay execution proceeded at the deep level. On sorted subsets, replicate PCRs used about 200 ng DNA, or tens of thousands of T cell genomes. This table comes from immunoSEQ multiplex PCR, and its TCRdb copy is limited to in-frame clones, with some not included. The sample carries about 2.4 million clones, approximately 90% recorded once. Trimming stripped 2 bases from V and 0 bases from J, with 11 bases between. Germline CDR1 is MGHRA and CDR2 is YSYEKL. CDR3 size: 16 residues. The sequencing input was naive CD4+ T cells sorted from blood. Documented subset: CD45RA+ positively selected. The sequence was collected from a man between 18 and 35 years old in good health. This rearrangement joins TRBV4-1 to TRBJ1-3; D is unresolved. The CDR3 loop is CASSQLGLSSGNTIYF. CDR3 DNA sequence: TGCGCCAGCAGCCAATTGGGATTGAGCTCTGGAAACACCATATATTTT.